The next 3 T cell receptor beta chains were all read from a single sample in a study of cytomegalovirus exposure and HLA in healthy donors. Amplification used 60 Vbeta primers and 13 Jbeta primers. TCRdb's table, derived via immunoSEQ multiplex PCR, lists solely in-frame clones and lacks some. The repertoire includes more than 95,000 clones, roughly 80% of them detected once, and 8.5% to 10% sits in the top ten. The specimen sequenced was PBMCs. These receptors were obtained from a woman in her 40s in good health and CMV-seropositive.

The chain uses TRBV4-1 and TRBJ2-7, with D possibly matching TRBD1 (5 bases). Germline CDR1 reads MGHRA; CDR2 reads YSYEKL. The V end was cut by 3 bases, the J end by 6 bases, with 21 bases between. This CDR3 is 16 amino acids long. CDR3 bases: TGCGCCAGCAGCCATGCAAAACAGGAATGGCACGGCGAGCAGTACTTC. This encodes CASSHAKQEWHGEQYF.

This chain links TRBV12-5 with TRBJ1-2; TRBD1 agrees at 8 bases. The CDR3 has 16 amino acids. The germline V gene has CDR1 LGHNT and CDR2 FRNRAP. V was pared by 5 bases and J by 0 bases, with 8 bases of the junction left unmatched. The CDR3 protein is CASGLGTGEANYGYTF. Written as DNA, the CDR3 is TGTGCTAGTGGTCTCGGGACAGGAGAGGCTAACTATGGCTACACCTTC.

The CDR3 protein is CASSDRGGGYTF. The CDR3 DNA follows: TGTGCCAGCAGTGATCGGGGAGGAGGCTACACCTTC. The chain employs TRBV6-4 and TRBJ1-2; D gene unclear. The V gene lost 3 bases and the J gene lost 8 bases, with 10 bases spanning the gap. CDR3 length equals 12 residues. Germline lookup yields CDR1 MRHNA and CDR2 SNTAGT.